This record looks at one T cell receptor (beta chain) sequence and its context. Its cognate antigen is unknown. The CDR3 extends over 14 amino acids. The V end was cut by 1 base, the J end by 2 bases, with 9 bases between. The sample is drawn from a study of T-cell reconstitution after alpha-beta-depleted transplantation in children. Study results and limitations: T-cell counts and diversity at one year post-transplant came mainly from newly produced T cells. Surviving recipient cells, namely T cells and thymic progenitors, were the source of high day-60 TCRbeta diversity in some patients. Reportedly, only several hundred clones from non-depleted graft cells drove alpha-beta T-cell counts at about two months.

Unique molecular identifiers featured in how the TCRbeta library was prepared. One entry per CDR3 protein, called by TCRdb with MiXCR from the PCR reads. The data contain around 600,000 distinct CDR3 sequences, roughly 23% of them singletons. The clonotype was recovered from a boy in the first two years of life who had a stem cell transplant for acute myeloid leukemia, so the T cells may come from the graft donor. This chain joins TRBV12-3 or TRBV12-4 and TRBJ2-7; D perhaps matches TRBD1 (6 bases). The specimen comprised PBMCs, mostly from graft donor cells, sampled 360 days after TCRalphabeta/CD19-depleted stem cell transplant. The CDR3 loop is CASSLVDRPYEQYF. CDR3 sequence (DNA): TGTGCCAGCAGTTTAGTGGACAGACCCTACGAGCAGTACTTC.